The entry below gives a single TCR beta chain sequence along with its context. The antigen is undetermined. A junction end diverges from the germline sequence, so it may reflect a read error. This sample's RNA came from whole unsorted tissue. This non-tumor lung sample came from over 3 cm beyond the tumor edge. Three rounds of nested PCR, following a modified ARM-PCR protocol, produced the TCRbeta library. TCRdb redid the calling of the multiplex PCR reads with MiXCR, one entry per CDR3 protein. The profile shows about 86,000 distinct CDR3 sequences, under 80% of them singletons. Germline V gives CDR1 DFQATT, CDR2 SNEGSKA (reference sequence). The CDR3 loop spans 17 amino acids. This sample was taken from a study of tumor and adjacent non-tumor tissue in lung cancer. Study context: The patients, around 11 men and roughly 5 women, were roughly 30 to 80 with stage I to III disease.

Study results and caveats: Significantly higher TCR diversity was found in tumor than normal lung. Top 100 clones took a larger repertoire share in normal lung.

Sequencing was carried out using distant non-tumor lung tissue. The chain combines TRBV20-1 with TRBJ2-7; D unresolved. The sequence was obtained from a woman in her forties or fifties with non-small cell lung cancer. The CDR3 sequence is CSAQWTGPLPRSYEQYF. CDR3 nucleotide sequence: TGCAGTGCGCAGTGGACGGGTCCTTTACCTCGGTCCTACGAACAGTACTTC.